This T cell receptor beta chain was sequenced during a study of blood T cell repertoires in COVID-19 (dated by TCRdb to the early 2020s). In terms of the full investigation: Samples from collaborators originated in the United States, Italy and Spain and spanned both the acute and convalescent phases of COVID-19. Nearly every sample came with metadata listing a de-identified subject ID, COVID-19 status, age in years and sex. The dataset comprised deeply sampled blood TCRbeta repertoires from subjects exposed to, actively infected with, or recovered from COVID-19. HLA class I and class II types, where available, came from metadata supplied by the sample provider rather than from assay-based typing. The prospective study material was composed of cDNA or gDNA derived from T cells, B-cell-depleted T cells, or PBMCs. Samples came from the ongoing ImmuneRACE study (first 160 participants) plus 1,254 subjects from 6 global collaborators. A freely available public database, intended as a resource for researchers studying the immune response to SARS-CoV-2, is where the repertoires were released. General study outcomes and caveats: How much clinical and demographic metadata was included differed by source and by participant, and the metadata was provided uncurated.

TCRbeta CDR3 regions were amplified from genomic DNA by means of the immunoSEQ Assay, a bias-controlled multiplex PCR. In the original analysis: The number of nucleated cells in each sample was estimated from the amplification of reference gene primers within the assay. Sequence reads were collapsed and filtered to measure the absolute abundance of every unique TCRbeta CDR3 rearrangement. For each sample, productive Simpson clonality was calculated by taking the square root of Simpson's diversity index across productive rearrangements. The clones in this table, taken by TCRdb from immuneACCESS, are in-frame only. Not every clone is retained; where verified, under half of the shortfall comes from an unresolved V gene, and the cause of the rest is unknown. V and J calls and clone size are given by that table; D and trimming were obtained from the DNA. This sample comprises some 180,000 clones, roughly 76% of them detected only once. Jointly, the top ten make up 9.5% to 11% of the sample.

At one collaborating source in Seattle, patients were enrolled during active infection and were followed longitudinally through the course of disease. The collaborating institutions used their own protocols to collect whole blood in K2EDTA tubes. Collaborator samples were shipped for TCRbeta analysis as frozen whole blood, isolated PBMCs, or DNA extracted from either sample type. This clone was seen only a few times. There is no known antigen for this receptor. Base-call qualities are not available, and no considerably larger clone is one nucleotide away. The V end loses 1 base and the J end loses 2 bases, and a stretch of 6 bases separates them. The CDR3 holds 13 amino acids from the cysteine to the phenylalanine. Left in the record is the CDR3 DNA by itself, 39 bases read in frame from the first base. The germline V gene yields MGHRA for CDR1 and YSYEKL for CDR2.

This TCR derives from a woman between 40 and 50 years old with COVID-19, enrolled during active disease. The sequence links TRBV4-1 to TRBJ2-7; the D gene is unclear. What was sequenced was peripheral blood. The sequenced DNA: TGCGCCAGCAGCCAAGTAGTGCCCTACGAGCAGTACTTC. Translation gives CASSQVVPYEQYF.